The rows below give T cell receptor beta chains drawn from one sample of a study of OX40 agonist ivuxolimab in advanced cancers. Using immunoSEQ multiplex PCR, the repertoire was profiled, and TCRdb retains in-frame clones only, with some absent. Of about 46,000 clones in the sample, approximately 90% were seen once. The sequencing used CD4+ or CD8+ T cells sorted from blood, collected in a trial of the OX40 agonist ivuxolimab. All receptors derive from an adult with an advanced solid tumor such as melanoma, head and neck, liver or kidney cancer. Both conserved end residues are part of each CDR3. A D gene is named only where the DNA matches it firmly. Size is omitted from some rows. Given values are once, few, many or a class for expanded clones.

D	V	size	J	DNA	CDR3
-	TRBV2	-	TRBJ1-5	TGTGCCAGCGGGGATACGCCTCAGCCCCAGCATTTT	CASGDTPQPQHF
-	TRBV5-6	-	TRBJ2-5	TGTGCCAGCAGCGGGGGGGCAGACCAAGAGACCCAGTACTTC	CASSGGADQETQYF
TRBD2	TRBV25-1	once	TRBJ2-3	TGTGCCAGCAGTGGAATGACTAGCATGAATACGCAGTATTTT	CASSGMTSMNTQYF
TRBD1	TRBV28	-	TRBJ2-7	TGTGCCAGCAGCATTCAGGGGGCTTCGGGGGAGCAGTACTTC	CASSIQGASGEQYF
-	TRBV28	-	TRBJ2-1	TGTGCCAGCAGTTTCCATGGTCGAGGCCATGAGCAGTTCTTC	CASSFHGRGHEQFF
-	TRBV6-1	-	TRBJ1-1	TGTGCCAGCATTAGCCGGGAGACGAGCACTGAAGCTTTCTTT	CASISRETSTEAFF
-	TRBV9	-	TRBJ2-2	TGTGCCAGCAGCGTCGAGGAGCTGTTTTTT	CASSVEELFF
-	TRBV13	once	TRBJ2-1	TGTGCCAGCAGCTTTGGAGGGGCGTACAATGAGCAGTTCTTC	CASSFGGAYNEQFF
-	TRBV6-5	-	TRBJ1-5	TGTGCCAGCAGTTACTCCTCTGGCAGTCCCCAGCATTTT	CASSYSSGSPQHF
-	TRBV7-9	once	TRBJ2-1	TGTGCCAGCAGCTTAGCACTGAGCTCCTACAATGAGCAGTTCTTC	CASSLALSSYNEQFF
-	TRBV6-5	-	TRBJ1-2	TGTGCCAGCAGTACCGGGACGGTGAACTATGGCTACACCTTC	CASSTGTVNYGYTF
-	TRBV6-1	-	TRBJ2-7	TGTGCCAGCAGTGAGTACCGAACCTACGAGCAGTACTTC	CASSEYRTYEQYF
TRBD1	TRBV30	few	TRBJ1-2	TGTGCCTGGAGGTGGGACAGGGGGCTTGGCTACACCTTC	CAWRWDRGLGYTF
TRBD2	TRBV11-2	-	TRBJ2-2	TGTGCCAGCAGCTCGACCCGTAGCGGGACGTTAACCGGGGAGCTGTTTTTT	CASSSTRSGTLTGELFF
-	TRBV25-1	-	TRBJ1-4	TGTGCCAGCAGTGAAAAGGGTATAGGTGAAAAACTGTTTTTT	CASSEKGIGEKLFF
-	TRBV18	-	TRBJ1-5	TGTGCCAGCTCACCAACCACAGGCAATCAGCCCCAGCATTTT	CASSPTTGNQPQHF
-	TRBV6-6	-	TRBJ1-5	TGTGCCAGCAGTTACGGCCTCAATCAGCCCCAGCATTTT	CASSYGLNQPQHF
-	TRBV10-3	-	TRBJ1-1	TGTGCCATCAAGAGGAGGGGTGAGGGCACTGAAGCTTTCTTT	CAIKRRGEGTEAFF
-	TRBV28	-	TRBJ2-1	TGTGCCAGCAGTCCCCGGACGGGCCATAATGAGCAGTTCTTC	CASSPRTGHNEQFF
TRBD2	TRBV7-2	-	TRBJ2-7	TGTGCCAGCAGCCCTAGCGGGGGCCCCACCTACGAGCAGTACTTC	CASSPSGGPTYEQYF
-	TRBV27	-	TRBJ1-4	TGTGCCAGCAGTTTGGGTGGAGGGTTTAATGAAAAACTGTTTTTT	CASSLGGGFNEKLFF
-	TRBV4-1	-	TRBJ2-7	TGCGCCAGCAGCCAAGAACTAGGCGCCTACGAGCAGTACTTC	CASSQELGAYEQYF
-	TRBV9	-	TRBJ1-1	TGTGCCAGCAGCGCCTGGGATGGTGAAGCTTTCTTT	CASSAWDGEAFF
-	TRBV21-1	-	TRBJ2-6	TGTGCCCGCAGCGACCTACAGAGCTCTGGGGCCAACGTCCTGACTTTC	CARSDLQSSGANVLTF
TRBD2	TRBV9	-	TRBJ2-2	TGTGCCAGCAGCCCCCCGACTAGCGGGAGAAACACCGGGGAGCTGTTTTTT	CASSPPTSGRNTGELFF
TRBD1	TRBV13	-	TRBJ1-6	TGTGCCAGCAGCTTAGGGGGACAGGCTAATTCACCCCTCCACTTT	CASSLGGQANSPLHF